This T cell receptor beta chain was sequenced during a study of blood T cell repertoires in COVID-19. Looking at the study overall: The United States, Italy and Spain provided the acute and convalescent COVID-19 samples. T cells, B-cell-depleted T cells, or PBMCs provided the cDNA or gDNA that served as material.

In the study's own analysis: It was from reference gene primer amplification that nucleated cell counts were estimated. Sequencing was performed with immunoSEQ multiplex PCR; in TCRdb, only in-frame clones are kept and a portion is missing. For V, J and clone size, that table is used; D and trimming come from the DNA. Among about 63,000 clones listed, roughly 80% were seen once. Trimming cost V 8 bases and J 0 bases, with 10 bases left between them. Germline lookup yields CDR1 SQVTM and CDR2 ANQGSEA. This CDR3 comprises 13 residues. The receptor was derived from a woman in her thirties or forties with acute COVID-19. The sequenced sample consisted of PBMCs or T cells enriched from blood (not recorded which). V and J are TRBV29-1 and TRBJ2-2, with a possible D match to TRBD1 (5 bases). The chain's CDR3 is CSFGHANTGELFF. Here the CDR3 DNA reads TGCAGCTTTGGACACGCGAACACCGGGGAGCTGTTTTTT.